These T cell receptor beta chains were read from a single sample in a study of cytomegalovirus exposure and HLA in healthy donors. Method: immunoSEQ multiplex PCR; TCRdb's copy keeps in-frame clones and lacks some. Found here are about 140,000 clones, approximately 79% of them singletons; the top ten hold approximately 0.97%. Sequenced material: PBMCs. These receptors originate from a man aged 18 to 35 in good health and CMV-seronegative. Each CDR3 is given with its conserved first and last residue. The order of the fields is D gene, clone size, V gene, J gene, CDR3 protein, CDR3 DNA. D genes are given only for firm matches. A clone size is listed for some rows: how often the clone was seen (once, few, many), or a class if it is expanded.

d_gene: .
abundance: .
v_gene: TRBV5-1
j_gene: TRBJ2-7
CDR3aa: CASSVDIVAYEQYF
CDR3nt: TGCGCCAGCAGCGTGGACATCGTAGCTTACGAGCAGTACTTC

d_gene: TRBD1
abundance: .
v_gene: TRBV18
j_gene: TRBJ1-2
CDR3aa: CASSPNRGGHYGYTF
CDR3nt: TGTGCCAGCTCACCCAACAGGGGCGGCCATTATGGCTACACCTTC

d_gene: TRBD1
abundance: .
v_gene: TRBV2
j_gene: TRBJ2-5
CDR3aa: CASSAPGGETQYF
CDR3nt: TGTGCCAGCAGTGCGCCAGGGGGTGAGACCCAGTACTTC

d_gene: .
abundance: few
v_gene: TRBV6-5
j_gene: TRBJ1-4
CDR3aa: CASSYLRGEKLFF
CDR3nt: TGTGCCAGCAGTTACCTCAGGGGTGAAAAACTGTTTTTT

d_gene: .
abundance: .
v_gene: TRBV27
j_gene: TRBJ1-2
CDR3aa: CASSLSALEGPRDGYTF
CDR3nt: TGTGCCAGCAGTTTATCGGCGCTGGAGGGCCCTCGGGATGGCTACACCTTC

d_gene: .
abundance: once
v_gene: TRBV10-2
j_gene: TRBJ2-5
CDR3aa: CATWTTQETQYF
CDR3nt: TGCGCCACCTGGACTACACAAGAGACCCAGTACTTC

d_gene: .
abundance: .
v_gene: TRBV2
j_gene: TRBJ1-5
CDR3aa: CASSVEGGNNQPQHF
CDR3nt: TGTGCCAGCAGTGTGGAGGGTGGCAACAATCAGCCCCAGCATTTT

d_gene: .
abundance: .
v_gene: TRBV30
j_gene: TRBJ1-3
CDR3aa: CAWSVVLGSSGNTIYF
CDR3nt: TGTGCCTGGAGTGTAGTCTTAGGGAGCTCTGGAAACACCATATATTTT

d_gene: TRBD1
abundance: few
v_gene: TRBV27
j_gene: TRBJ1-6
CDR3aa: CASRTGTASPLHF
CDR3nt: TGTGCCAGCAGAACGGGGACAGCTTCACCCCTCCACTTT

d_gene: .
abundance: .
v_gene: TRBV4-2
j_gene: TRBJ1-6
CDR3aa: CASSQDPPGQNSPLHF
CDR3nt: TGTGCCAGCAGCCAAGATCCGCCAGGACAAAATTCACCCCTCCACTTT

d_gene: .
abundance: .
v_gene: TRBV5-1
j_gene: TRBJ1-4
CDR3aa: CASSYRSHGEKLFF
CDR3nt: TGCGCCAGCAGCTACAGGTCCCATGGGGAAAAACTGTTTTTT

d_gene: TRBD2
abundance: once
v_gene: TRBV15
j_gene: TRBJ2-3
CDR3aa: CATGAGGPTDTQYF
CDR3nt: TGTGCCACCGGGGCGGGGGGACCCACAGATACGCAGTATTTT

d_gene: TRBD2
abundance: once
v_gene: TRBV18
j_gene: TRBJ2-2
CDR3aa: CASSPPDSGGQNTGELFF
CDR3nt: TGTGCCAGCTCACCACCGGATAGCGGGGGCCAGAACACCGGGGAGCTGTTTTTT

d_gene: TRBD1
abundance: .
v_gene: TRBV7-3
j_gene: TRBJ2-1
CDR3aa: CASSLVGDRDNEQFF
CDR3nt: TGTGCCAGCAGCCTCGTTGGGGACAGAGACAATGAGCAGTTCTTC

d_gene: TRBD1
abundance: .
v_gene: TRBV5-5
j_gene: TRBJ1-1
CDR3aa: CASSLSDGTVIYTEAFF
CDR3nt: TGTGCCAGCAGCTTGTCTGACGGGACAGTTATATACACTGAAGCTTTCTTT

d_gene: .
abundance: .
v_gene: TRBV4-2
j_gene: TRBJ2-5
CDR3aa: CASSHNGDETQYF
CDR3nt: TGTGCCAGCAGCCACAACGGAGATGAGACCCAGTACTTC

d_gene: .
abundance: .
v_gene: TRBV9
j_gene: TRBJ2-7
CDR3aa: CASSVGGGVSHEQYF
CDR3nt: TGTGCCAGCAGCGTAGGAGGGGGGGTTTCCCACGAGCAGTACTTC

d_gene: .
abundance: few
v_gene: TRBV5-1
j_gene: TRBJ2-7
CDR3aa: CASSLAGDSYEQYF
CDR3nt: TGCGCCAGCAGCTTGGCAGGGGACTCCTACGAGCAGTACTTC

d_gene: .
abundance: .
v_gene: TRBV7-2
j_gene: TRBJ1-2
CDR3aa: CASSFGGAGGYTF
CDR3nt: TGTGCCAGCAGCTTTGGCGGCGCGGGCGGCTACACCTTC

d_gene: .
abundance: .
v_gene: TRBV4-1
j_gene: TRBJ1-2
CDR3aa: CASSHKFSANYGYTF
CDR3nt: TGCGCCAGCAGCCACAAGTTTTCAGCTAACTATGGCTACACCTTC

d_gene: TRBD1
abundance: .
v_gene: TRBV6-5
j_gene: TRBJ1-1
CDR3aa: CAIQGVAFF
CDR3nt: TGTGCCATTCAGGGGGTAGCTTTCTTT

d_gene: .
abundance: .
v_gene: TRBV7-9
j_gene: TRBJ1-2
CDR3aa: CSSSLIPDSMDYGYTF
CDR3nt: TGTTCCAGCAGCTTAATTCCGGACAGCATGGACTATGGCTACACCTTC